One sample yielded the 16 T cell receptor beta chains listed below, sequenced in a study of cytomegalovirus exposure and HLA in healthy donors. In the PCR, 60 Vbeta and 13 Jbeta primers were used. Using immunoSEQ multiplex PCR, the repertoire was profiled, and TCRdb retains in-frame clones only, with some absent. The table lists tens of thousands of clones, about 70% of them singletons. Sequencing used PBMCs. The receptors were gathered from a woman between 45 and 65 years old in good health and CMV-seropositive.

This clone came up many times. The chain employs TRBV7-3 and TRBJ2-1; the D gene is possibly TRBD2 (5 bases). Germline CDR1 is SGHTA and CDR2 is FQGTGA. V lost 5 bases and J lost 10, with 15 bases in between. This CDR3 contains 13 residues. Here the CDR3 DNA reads TGTGCCAGCAGCCCGTCACTAGGTAGGGAGCAGTTCTTC. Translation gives CASSPSLGREQFF.

This CDR3 is CASHSYEQYF. In DNA, the CDR3 is TGTGCCAGCCACAGCTACGAGCAGTACTTC. The genes are TRBV6-4 and TRBJ2-7; no reliable D call. The CDR3 is 10 residues long. CDR1 is MRHNA and CDR2 is SNTAGT in the germline V gene. Trimming stripped 8 bases from V and 3 bases from J, with 5 bases between.

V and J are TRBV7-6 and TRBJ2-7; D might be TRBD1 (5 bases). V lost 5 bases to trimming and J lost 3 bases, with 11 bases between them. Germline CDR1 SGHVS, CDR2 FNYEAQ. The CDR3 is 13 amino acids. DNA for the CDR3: TGTGCCAGCAGCACCAACCAGGGCTACGAGCAGTACTTC. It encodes CASSTNQGYEQYF.

This CDR3 reads CARGAGEPYEQYF. CDR3 bases: TGTGCTAGAGGAGCGGGAGAACCCTACGAGCAGTACTTC. The chain employs TRBV12-5 and TRBJ2-7; 8 bases align to TRBD2. This CDR3 comprises 13 residues. The V segment lost 9 bases and the J segment 2 bases; nucleotides outside the gene matches: 6. Germline CDR1 is LGHNT and CDR2 is FRNRAP.

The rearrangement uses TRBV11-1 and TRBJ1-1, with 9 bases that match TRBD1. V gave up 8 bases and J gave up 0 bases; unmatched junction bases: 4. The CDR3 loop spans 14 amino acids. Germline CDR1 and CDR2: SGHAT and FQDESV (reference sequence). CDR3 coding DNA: TGTGCCAGCTCCAACAGGGGGCTGAACACTGAAGCTTTCTTT. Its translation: CASSNRGLNTEAFF.

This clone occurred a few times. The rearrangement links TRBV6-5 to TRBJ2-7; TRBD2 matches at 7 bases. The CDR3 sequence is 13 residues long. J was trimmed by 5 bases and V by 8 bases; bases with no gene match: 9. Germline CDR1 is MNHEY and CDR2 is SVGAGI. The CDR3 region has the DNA TGTGCCAGCCAAAAGGGAGGGCTCAACGAGCAGTACTTC. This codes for CASQKGGLNEQYF.

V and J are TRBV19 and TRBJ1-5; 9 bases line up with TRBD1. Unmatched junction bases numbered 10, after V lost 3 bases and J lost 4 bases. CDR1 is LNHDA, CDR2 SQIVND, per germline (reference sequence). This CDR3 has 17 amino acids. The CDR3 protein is CASSIPLDRGGNQPQHF. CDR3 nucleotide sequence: TGTGCCAGTAGTATCCCTTTGGACAGGGGAGGGAATCAGCCCCAGCATTTT.

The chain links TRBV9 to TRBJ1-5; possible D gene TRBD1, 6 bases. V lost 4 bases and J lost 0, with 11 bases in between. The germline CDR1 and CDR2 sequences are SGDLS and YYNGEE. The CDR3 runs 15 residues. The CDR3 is CASSPQGHSNQPQHF. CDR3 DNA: TGTGCCAGCAGCCCCCAGGGACATAGCAATCAGCCCCAGCATTTT.

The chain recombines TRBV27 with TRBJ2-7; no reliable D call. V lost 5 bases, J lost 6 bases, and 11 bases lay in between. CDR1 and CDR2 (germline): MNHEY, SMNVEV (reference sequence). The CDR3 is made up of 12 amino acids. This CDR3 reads CASSHTQREQYF. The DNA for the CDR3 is TGTGCCAGCAGTCACACCCAGCGCGAGCAGTACTTC.

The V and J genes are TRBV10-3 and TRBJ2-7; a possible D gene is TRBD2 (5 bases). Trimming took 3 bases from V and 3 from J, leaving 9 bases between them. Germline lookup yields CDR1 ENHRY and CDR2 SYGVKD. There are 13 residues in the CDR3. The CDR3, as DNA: TGTGCCATCAGTGAAACGGGGTTCTACGAGCAGTACTTC. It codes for CAISETGFYEQYF.

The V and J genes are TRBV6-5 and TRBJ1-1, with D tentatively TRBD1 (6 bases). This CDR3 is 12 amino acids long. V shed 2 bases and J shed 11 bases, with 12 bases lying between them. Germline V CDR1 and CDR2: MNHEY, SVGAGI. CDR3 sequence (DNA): TGTGCCAGCAGTTACGCACAGGGAGAGGCTTTCTTT. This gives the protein CASSYAQGEAFF.

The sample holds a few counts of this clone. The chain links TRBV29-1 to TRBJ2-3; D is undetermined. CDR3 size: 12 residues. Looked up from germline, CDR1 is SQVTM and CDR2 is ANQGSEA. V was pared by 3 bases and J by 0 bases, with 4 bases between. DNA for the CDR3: TGCAGCGTTGAGTATAGCACAGATACGCAGTATTTT. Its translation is CSVEYSTDTQYF.

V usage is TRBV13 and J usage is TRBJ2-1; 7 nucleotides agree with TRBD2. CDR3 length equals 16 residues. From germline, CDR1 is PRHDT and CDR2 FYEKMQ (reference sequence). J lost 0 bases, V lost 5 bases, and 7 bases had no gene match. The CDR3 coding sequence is TGTGCCAGCAGCACTAGTGGCGGGAGCTCCTACAATGAGCAGTTCTTC. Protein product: CASSTSGGSSYNEQFF. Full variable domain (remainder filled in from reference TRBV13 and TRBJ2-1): AAGVIQSPRHLIKEKRETATLKCYPIPRHDTVYWYQQGPGQDPQFLISFYEKMQSDKGSIPDRFSAQQFSDYHSELNMSSLELGDSALYFCASSTSGGSSYNEQFFGPGTRLTVL.

The CDR3 spells CASSESGFGYGYTF. CDR3 DNA: TGTGCCAGCAGTGAATCCGGGTTCGGCTATGGCTACACCTTC. The chain has TRBV6-1 and TRBJ1-2; no firm D call. V lost 2 bases, J lost 4 bases, and 11 bases lay in between. Looked up from germline, CDR1 is MNHNS and CDR2 is SASEGT. The CDR3 extends over 14 amino acids.

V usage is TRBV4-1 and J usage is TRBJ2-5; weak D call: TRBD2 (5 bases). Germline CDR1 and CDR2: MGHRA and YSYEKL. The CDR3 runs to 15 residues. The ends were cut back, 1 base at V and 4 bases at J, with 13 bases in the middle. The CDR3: CASSQAGNTRETQYF. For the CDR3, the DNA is TGCGCCAGCAGCCAAGCGGGAAACACCAGAGAGACCCAGTACTTC.

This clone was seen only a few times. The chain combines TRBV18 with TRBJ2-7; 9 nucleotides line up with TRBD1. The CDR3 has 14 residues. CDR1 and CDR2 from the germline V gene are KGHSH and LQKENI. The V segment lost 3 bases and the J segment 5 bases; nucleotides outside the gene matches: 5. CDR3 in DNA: TGTGCCAGCTCACCCGGGACAGGGTTCGACGAGCAGTACTTC. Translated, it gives CASSPGTGFDEQYF.